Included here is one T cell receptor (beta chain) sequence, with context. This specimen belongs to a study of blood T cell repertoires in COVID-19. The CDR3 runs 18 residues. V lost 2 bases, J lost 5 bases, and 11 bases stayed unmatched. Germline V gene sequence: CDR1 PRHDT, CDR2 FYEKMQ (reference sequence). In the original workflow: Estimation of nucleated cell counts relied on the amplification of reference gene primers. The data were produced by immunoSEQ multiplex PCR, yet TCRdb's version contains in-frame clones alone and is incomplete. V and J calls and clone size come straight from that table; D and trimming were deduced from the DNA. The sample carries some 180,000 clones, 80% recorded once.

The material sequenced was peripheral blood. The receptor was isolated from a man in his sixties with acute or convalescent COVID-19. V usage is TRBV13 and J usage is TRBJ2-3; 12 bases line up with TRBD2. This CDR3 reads CASSLSPSGRAYVDTQYF. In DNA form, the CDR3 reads TGTGCCAGCAGCTTATCTCCTAGCGGGAGGGCCTATGTAGATACGCAGTATTTT. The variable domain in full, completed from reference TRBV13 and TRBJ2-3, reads AAGVIQSPRHLIKEKRETATLKCYPIPRHDTVYWYQQGPGQDPQFLISFYEKMQSDKGSIPDRFSAQQFSDYHSELNMSSLELGDSALYFCASSLSPSGRAYVDTQYFGPGTRLTVL.